The rows below give T cell receptor beta chains drawn from one sample of a study of OX40 agonist ivuxolimab in advanced cancers. Assay: immunoSEQ multiplex PCR; the TCRdb copy retains only in-frame clones and omits some. The sample records more than 35,000 clones, 89% being singletons. This material consisted of CD4+ or CD8+ T cells sorted from blood, taken in a trial of the OX40 agonist ivuxolimab. These receptors originate from an adult with an advanced solid tumor such as melanoma, head and neck, liver or kidney cancer. The CDR3 runs from the conserved cysteine through the conserved F or W. A D gene is named only where the DNA matches it firmly. Clone size is stated in some rows and not others, as once, few, many or a class when expanded.

14,TRBJ2-1,TRBD2,TRBV29-1,NA,CSYTLAGSYNEQFF,TGCAGCTACACCCTAGCGGGGTCCTACAATGAGCAGTTCTTC
12,TRBJ2-7,NA,TRBV2,NA,CASMKGAYEQYF,TGTGCCAGCATGAAGGGGGCCTACGAGCAGTACTTC
14,TRBJ1-4,NA,TRBV28,NA,CASGKTATNEKLFF,TGTGCCAGCGGAAAGACAGCAACTAATGAAAAACTGTTTTTT
15,TRBJ2-5,NA,TRBV7-6,NA,CASSLLTGYQETQYF,TGTGCCAGCAGCCTCTTAACAGGGTACCAAGAGACCCAGTACTTC
15,TRBJ1-5,TRBD1,TRBV6-6,NA,CASSRLGQINQPQHF,TGTGCCAGCAGTAGATTGGGACAGATAAATCAGCCCCAGCATTTT
14,TRBJ1-1,NA,TRBV11-2,NA,CASSQWSGNTEAFF,TGTGCCAGCAGCCAATGGTCAGGGAACACTGAAGCTTTCTTT
15,TRBJ2-7,TRBD1,TRBV7-9,NA,CASSTRDRGGYEQYF,TGTGCCAGCAGCACAAGGGACAGGGGAGGTTACGAGCAGTACTTC
15,TRBJ1-4,NA,TRBV21-1,NA,CASSKVVGGEEKLFF,TGTGCCAGCAGCAAAGTGGTCGGAGGGGAGGAAAAACTGTTTTTT
16,TRBJ2-7,NA,TRBV7-2,NA,CASSLVPRGGDNEQYF,TGTGCCAGCAGCTTAGTACCTAGAGGAGGGGACAACGAGCAGTACTTC
15,TRBJ2-7,NA,TRBV29-1,NA,CSVEDPSGFPYEQYF,TGCAGCGTTGAAGATCCTTCAGGGTTTCCCTACGAGCAGTACTTC
15,TRBJ1-1,NA,TRBV5-5,NA,CASSFPLGENTEAFF,TGTGCCAGCAGCTTCCCTTTAGGGGAGAACACTGAAGCTTTCTTT
15,TRBJ1-5,NA,TRBV7-2,NA,CASSPGHVSNQPQHF,TGTGCCAGCAGCCCCGGACATGTTAGCAATCAGCCCCAGCATTTT
17,TRBJ2-1,TRBD2,TRBV4-3,NA,CASSPGTSGGKTNEQFF,TGCGCCAGCAGCCCAGGGACTAGCGGGGGCAAAACCAATGAGCAGTTCTTC
16,TRBJ1-2,TRBD1,TRBV7-8,NA,CASSLGDSLVGYGYTF,TGTGCCAGCAGCTTAGGGGACAGCTTGGTGGGCTATGGCTACACCTTC
14,TRBJ2-7,NA,TRBV4-3,few,CASSQERGTYEQYF,TGCGCCAGCAGCCAAGAAAGGGGAACCTACGAGCAGTACTTC
16,TRBJ2-7,TRBD2,TRBV11-1,few,CASSRIGTSGGYEQYF,TGTGCCAGCAGCCGAATAGGGACTAGCGGGGGTTACGAGCAGTACTTC
13,TRBJ1-3,TRBD1,TRBV9,NA,CASSETGTDTIYF,TGTGCCAGCAGCGAGACAGGGACCGACACCATATATTTT
14,TRBJ2-5,NA,TRBV6-5,once,CASSYTGIQETQYF,TGTGCCAGCAGTTATACAGGGATCCAAGAGACCCAGTACTTC
16,TRBJ2-5,TRBD2,TRBV28,NA,CASSYPVAGAAETQYF,TGTGCCAGCAGCTACCCGGTAGCGGGGGCGGCAGAGACCCAGTACTTC
15,TRBJ1-1,NA,TRBV19,NA,CASSILEGQLTEAFF,TGTGCCAGTAGTATTCTTGAGGGCCAGCTCACTGAAGCTTTCTTT
14,TRBJ2-7,TRBD1,TRBV2,NA,CASTGDRGTYEQYF,TGTGCCAGCACCGGGGACAGGGGCACCTACGAGCAGTACTTC
14,TRBJ1-5,NA,TRBV4-1,NA,CASSPIGGDQPQHF,TGCGCCAGCAGCCCAATCGGGGGGGATCAGCCCCAGCATTTT
16,TRBJ1-5,NA,TRBV27,once,CASSFIGGNSNQPQHF,TGTGCCAGCAGTTTCATAGGGGGAAATAGCAATCAGCCCCAGCATTTT
14,TRBJ1-1,TRBD1,TRBV19,few,CASSPGGGGTEAFF,TGTGCCAGTAGTCCAGGGGGAGGGGGCACTGAAGCTTTCTTT
13,TRBJ1-2,NA,TRBV19,NA,CASSIVGSYGYTF,TGTGCCAGTAGTATAGTAGGCAGCTATGGCTACACCTTC
13,TRBJ1-2,NA,TRBV6-5,once,CASTTEWGSGYTF,TGTGCCAGCACCACTGAGTGGGGGAGTGGCTACACCTTC
14,TRBJ2-7,TRBD1,TRBV27,NA,CASSLVGTGYEQYF,TGTGCCAGCAGTTTAGTCGGGACAGGGTACGAGCAGTACTTC
16,TRBJ2-1,TRBD1,TRBV7-8,NA,CASSLEPTGVYNEQFF,TGTGCCAGCAGCTTAGAACCGACAGGGGTTTACAATGAGCAGTTCTTC
17,TRBJ2-5,TRBD1,TRBV7-6,NA,CASSLKMERGLQETQYF,TGTGCCAGCAGCTTGAAAATGGAGAGGGGGCTACAAGAGACCCAGTACTTC
17,TRBJ2-3,NA,TRBV7-2,NA,CASSLVRKGPPTDTQYF,TGTGCCAGCAGCTTAGTGCGAAAAGGCCCCCCCACAGATACGCAGTATTTT
16,TRBJ1-2,NA,TRBV2,NA,CASSVARLFANYGYTF,TGTGCCAGCAGTGTCGCGAGATTGTTCGCTAACTATGGCTACACCTTC
14,TRBJ2-7,NA,TRBV10-3,NA,CAISESSHVYEQYF,TGTGCCATCAGTGAGTCCAGTCATGTGTACGAGCAGTACTTC
14,TRBJ2-3,TRBD2,TRBV9,once,CASSSLGGADTQYF,TGTGCCAGCAGCTCTCTCGGGGGGGCGGATACGCAGTATTTT
18,TRBJ1-2,TRBD1,TRBV15,NA,CATSSPQSGTGGNYGYTF,TGTGCCACCAGCTCCCCTCAGTCCGGGACAGGGGGTAACTATGGCTACACCTTC
16,TRBJ2-5,TRBD1,TRBV13,NA,CASSLKGAVYQETQYF,TGTGCCAGCAGCTTAAAGGGGGCGGTGTACCAAGAGACCCAGTACTTC
17,TRBJ2-1,TRBD2,TRBV4-3,NA,CASSQDGTAGGYNEQFF,TGCGCCAGCAGCCAAGATGGGACAGCGGGGGGTTACAATGAGCAGTTCTTC